This is a list of T cell receptor beta chains from one sample in a study of blood T cell repertoires in COVID-19. This table comes from immunoSEQ multiplex PCR, and its TCRdb copy is limited to in-frame clones, with some not included. The table shows 99,000 or so clones, with around 87% occurring only once. The specimen was peripheral blood. The receptor set was obtained from a man aged 50 to 60 with acute or convalescent COVID-19. Both conserved end residues are part of each CDR3. Each record gives: clone size, V gene, D gene, J gene, CDR3 DNA, CDR3 protein. The D gene is left open where the match is weak. The size of a clone is reported for some rows only, either as once, few or many, or as a class for expanded clones.

>.|TRBV5-1|.|TRBJ2-7
TGCGCCAGCAGCCCCGGGGACTACGAGCAGTACTTC
CASSPGDYEQYF
>.|TRBV11-2|TRBD1|TRBJ2-3
TGTGCCAGCAGCGCATCCGGGACAGGGGGCGAGTTAGATACGCAGTATTTT
CASSASGTGGELDTQYF
>.|TRBV2|TRBD2|TRBJ2-7
TGTGCCAGCAGGGTACTAGCGGGAGTCTACGAGCAGTACTTC
CASRVLAGVYEQYF
>.|TRBV6-7|TRBD1|TRBJ2-7
TGTGCCAGCAGTCCCACAGGGGGTAGCTACGAGCAGTACTTC
CASSPTGGSYEQYF
>.|TRBV5-1|.|TRBJ2-4
TGCGCCAGCAGCTTGACACCCTTAGCCAAAAACATTCAGTACTTC
CASSLTPLAKNIQYF
>.|TRBV11-2|TRBD1|TRBJ2-2
TGTGCCAGCAGCTACCCTGACAGGGGGCGCAACACCGGGGAGCTGTTTTTT
CASSYPDRGRNTGELFF
>once|TRBV9|TRBD1|TRBJ2-2
TGTGCCAGCAGCGTAGTGATCGGACAGGGGATTAACACCGGGGAGCTGTTTTTT
CASSVVIGQGINTGELFF
>.|TRBV30|TRBD1|TRBJ1-2
TGTGCCTGGAGTTGGGACAGGGGGCTTAAGAGTGGCTACACCTTC
CAWSWDRGLKSGYTF
>.|TRBV7-9|.|TRBJ1-4
TGTGCGTGGGGCACTAATGAAAAACTGTTTTTT
CAWGTNEKLFF
>.|TRBV14|.|TRBJ2-3
TGTGCCAGCAGCCCATTTAGGGCCGGGGGCACAGATACGCAGTATTTT
CASSPFRAGGTDTQYF
>.|TRBV7-9|.|TRBJ2-6
TGTGCCAGCAGCTTATCTCGGGACAAGGGGACTGGGGCCAACGTCCTGACTTTC
CASSLSRDKGTGANVLTF
>.|TRBV2|TRBD2|TRBJ2-3
TGTGCCAGCAGCCTTAGCGGGAGGGGGGCAGATACGCAGTATTTT
CASSLSGRGADTQYF
>.|TRBV19|TRBD2|TRBJ2-2
TGTGCCAGTAGTCACCCTAGCGGGAGGGTGACCGGGGAGCTGTTTTTT
CASSHPSGRVTGELFF
>.|TRBV2|.|TRBJ1-5
TGTGCCAGCAGGTCCGGGACACCATTGTTCAATCAGCCCCAGCATTTT
CASRSGTPLFNQPQHF
>.|TRBV28|.|TRBJ2-7
TGTGCCAGCAGTTTACCCCTCCGGGAGCAGTACTTC
CASSLPLREQYF
>.|TRBV5-1|TRBD2|TRBJ2-1
TGCGCCAGCAGTATAGGAGGGAGGGGCGATGAGCAGTTCTTC
CASSIGGRGDEQFF
>.|TRBV7-7|TRBD2|TRBJ2-3
TGTGCCAGCAGCGCGGGAGAATGCACAGATACGCAGTATTTT
CASSAGECTDTQYF
>.|TRBV30|TRBD2|TRBJ2-7
TGTGCCTGGAGTATACTAGCGGGCCGATCCTACGAGCAGTACTTC
CAWSILAGRSYEQYF
>.|TRBV28|.|TRBJ1-5
TGTGCCAGCAGTTTGACACAGGGTCATCAGCCCCAGCATTTT
CASSLTQGHQPQHF
>few|TRBV3-1/TRBV3-2|.|TRBJ1-1
TGTGCCAGCAGCCAGGCTGGTGAAGCTTTCTTT
CASSQAGEAFF
>.|TRBV4-1|.|TRBJ2-7
TGCGCCAGCAGCCAAAGGGGGTTAGACGACGAGCAGTACTTC
CASSQRGLDDEQYF
>.|TRBV5-4|TRBD2|TRBJ2-3
TGTGCCAGCAGCTCTAGCGGGAGGGCCTCGGATACGCAGTATTTT
CASSSSGRASDTQYF
>.|TRBV7-9|.|TRBJ2-2
TGTGCCAGCAGCTTGTCCGTGAACACCGGGGAGCTGTTTTTT
CASSLSVNTGELFF
>.|TRBV2|.|TRBJ1-4
TGTGCCAGCTCGCGGAGGGGCTTTAATGAAAAACTGTTTTTT
CASSRRGFNEKLFF
>.|TRBV19|TRBD1|TRBJ2-2
TGTGCCAGTAAAATGGGGACAGGGGATTACGGGGAGCTGTTTTTT
CASKMGTGDYGELFF
>.|TRBV6-5|TRBD1|TRBJ2-2
TGTGCCAGCAGTTACCCCGGGACAGGGCTCACCGGGGAGCTGTTTTTT
CASSYPGTGLTGELFF
>few|TRBV10-3|.|TRBJ2-1
TGTGCCATCAGTGTGGGGACTCTATACAATGAGCAGTTCTTC
CAISVGTLYNEQFF